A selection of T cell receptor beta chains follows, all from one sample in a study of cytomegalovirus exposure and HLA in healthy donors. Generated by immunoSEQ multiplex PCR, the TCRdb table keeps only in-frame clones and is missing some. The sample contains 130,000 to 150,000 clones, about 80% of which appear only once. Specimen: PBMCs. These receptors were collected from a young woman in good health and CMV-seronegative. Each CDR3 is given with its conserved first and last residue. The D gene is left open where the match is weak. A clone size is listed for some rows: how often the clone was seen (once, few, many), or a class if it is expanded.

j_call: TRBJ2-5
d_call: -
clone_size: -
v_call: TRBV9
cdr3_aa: CASSFRPQQFQETQYF
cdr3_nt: TGTGCCAGCAGCTTCCGGCCCCAACAGTTCCAAGAGACCCAGTACTTC

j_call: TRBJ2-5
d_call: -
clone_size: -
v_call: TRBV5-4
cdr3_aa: CATHRALRDKETQYF
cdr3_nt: TGTGCCACCCACAGGGCCCTACGAGATAAAGAGACCCAGTACTTC

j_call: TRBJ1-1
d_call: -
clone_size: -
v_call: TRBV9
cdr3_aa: CASSPRGGNTEAFF
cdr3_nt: TGTGCCAGCAGCCCCCGCGGGGGAAACACTGAAGCTTTCTTT

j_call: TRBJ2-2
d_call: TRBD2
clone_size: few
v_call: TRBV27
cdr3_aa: CASSHSRGRAGELFF
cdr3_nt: TGTGCCAGCTCCCATAGCCGGGGGAGGGCCGGGGAGCTGTTTTTT

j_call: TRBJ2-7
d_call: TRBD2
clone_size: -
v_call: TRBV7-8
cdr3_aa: CASSLSSGGTVIYEQYF
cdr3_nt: TGTGCCAGCAGCTTAAGTAGCGGGGGCACCGTTATCTACGAGCAGTACTTC

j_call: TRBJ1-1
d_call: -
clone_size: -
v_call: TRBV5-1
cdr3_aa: CASSLEGHLNTEAFF
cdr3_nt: TGCGCCAGCAGCTTGGAGGGACACTTGAACACTGAAGCTTTCTTT

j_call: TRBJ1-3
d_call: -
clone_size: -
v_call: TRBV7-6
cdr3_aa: CASSLAAPGSGNTIYF
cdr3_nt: TGTGCCAGCAGCTTAGCGGCCCCTGGCTCTGGAAACACCATATATTTT

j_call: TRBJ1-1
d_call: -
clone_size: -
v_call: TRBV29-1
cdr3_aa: CSAAALGGYRAFF
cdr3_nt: TGCAGCGCTGCAGCCCTCGGGGGGTATCGGGCTTTCTTT

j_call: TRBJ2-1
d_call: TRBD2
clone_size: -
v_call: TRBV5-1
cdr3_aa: CASSLAGATYNEQFF
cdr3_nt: TGCGCCAGCAGCTTAGCGGGGGCCACGTACAATGAGCAGTTCTTC

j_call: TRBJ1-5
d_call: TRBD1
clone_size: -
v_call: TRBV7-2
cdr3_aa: CASSPKTGGNQPQHF
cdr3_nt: TGTGCCAGCAGCCCAAAGACAGGGGGCAATCAGCCCCAGCATTTT

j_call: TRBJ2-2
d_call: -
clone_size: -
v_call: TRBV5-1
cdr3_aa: CASSLRQEPGELFF
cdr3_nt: TGCGCCAGCAGCTTGCGACAGGAGCCCGGGGAGCTGTTTTTT

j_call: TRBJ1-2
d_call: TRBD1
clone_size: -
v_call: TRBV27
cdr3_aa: CASSTHQGGGYTF
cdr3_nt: TGTGCCAGCAGTACCCACCAGGGGGGTGGCTACACCTTC

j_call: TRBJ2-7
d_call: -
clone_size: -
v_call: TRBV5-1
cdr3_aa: CASSGRGWMAGVYEQYF
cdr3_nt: TGCGCCAGCAGCGGCAGGGGCTGGATGGCAGGGGTCTACGAGCAGTACTTC

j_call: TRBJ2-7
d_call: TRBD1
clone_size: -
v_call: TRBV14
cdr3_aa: CASSKPGTGTEQYF
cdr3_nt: TGTGCCAGCAGCAAACCCGGGACAGGGACCGAGCAGTACTTC

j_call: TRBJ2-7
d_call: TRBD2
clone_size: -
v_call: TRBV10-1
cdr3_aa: CASSETGTSGYEQYF
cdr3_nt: TGCGCCAGCAGTGAGACCGGGACTAGCGGGTACGAGCAGTACTTC

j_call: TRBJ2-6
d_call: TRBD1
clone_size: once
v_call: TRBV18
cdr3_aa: CASSRTGGPSGANVLTF
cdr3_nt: TGTGCCAGCTCACGGACAGGGGGCCCCTCTGGGGCCAACGTCCTGACTTTC

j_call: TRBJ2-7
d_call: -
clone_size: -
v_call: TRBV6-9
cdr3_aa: CASSSRAKPIYEQYF
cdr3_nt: TGTGCCAGCAGTAGCAGGGCAAAACCGATATACGAGCAGTACTTC

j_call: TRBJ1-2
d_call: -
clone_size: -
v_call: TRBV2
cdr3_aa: CASRSEQGHYGYTF
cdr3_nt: TGTGCCAGCAGATCGGAACAGGGACACTATGGCTACACCTTC

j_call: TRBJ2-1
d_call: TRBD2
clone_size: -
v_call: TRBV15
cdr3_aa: CATSSRTSGGNEQFF
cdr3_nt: TGTGCCACCAGCAGCCGGACTAGCGGGGGGAATGAGCAGTTCTTC

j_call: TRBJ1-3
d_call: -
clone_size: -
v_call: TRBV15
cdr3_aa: CATSRDTGAGNTIYF
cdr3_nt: TGTGCCACCAGCAGAGATACGGGGGCTGGAAACACCATATATTTT

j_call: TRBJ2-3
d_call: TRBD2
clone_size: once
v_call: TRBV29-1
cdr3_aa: CSVTSGLAVMDTQYF
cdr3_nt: TGCAGCGTTACCTCGGGACTAGCGGTGATGGATACGCAGTATTTT

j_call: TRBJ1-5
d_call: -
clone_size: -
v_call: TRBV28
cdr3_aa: CASSPPWRDSNQPQHF
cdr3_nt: TGTGCCAGCAGCCCCCCCTGGAGGGACAGCAATCAGCCCCAGCATTTT

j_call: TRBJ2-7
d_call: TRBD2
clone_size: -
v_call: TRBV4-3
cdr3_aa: CASSQGLAGNYEQYF
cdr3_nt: TGCGCCAGCAGCCAAGGACTAGCGGGGAACTACGAGCAGTACTTC

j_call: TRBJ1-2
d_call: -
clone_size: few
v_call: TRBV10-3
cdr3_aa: CAISEPGGVQQDVDGYTF
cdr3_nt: TGTGCCATCAGTGAGCCGGGCGGGGTACAGCAGGATGTGGATGGCTACACCTTC

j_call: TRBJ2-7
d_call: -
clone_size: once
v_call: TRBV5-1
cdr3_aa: CASSSRDNIYEQYF
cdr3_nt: TGCGCCAGCAGCTCCCGGGACAATATCTACGAGCAGTACTTC

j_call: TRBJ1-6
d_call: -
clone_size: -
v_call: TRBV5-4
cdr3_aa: CASSPAGDSPLHF
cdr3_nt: TGTGCCAGCAGCCCGGCAGGGGATTCACCCCTCCACTTT

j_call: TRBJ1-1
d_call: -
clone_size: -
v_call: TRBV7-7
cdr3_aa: CASSLEGNTEAFF
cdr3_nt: TGTGCTAGCAGCCTGGAGGGGAACACTGAAGCTTTCTTT

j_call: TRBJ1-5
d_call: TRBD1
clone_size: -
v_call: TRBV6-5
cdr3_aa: CASSPRTGVNQPQHF
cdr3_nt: TGTGCCAGCAGCCCTCGGACAGGGGTCAATCAGCCCCAGCATTTT

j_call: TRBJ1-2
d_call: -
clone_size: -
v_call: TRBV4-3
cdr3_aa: CASSQVEGPYGYTF
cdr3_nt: TGCGCCAGCAGCCAAGTGGAGGGACCTTATGGCTACACCTTC

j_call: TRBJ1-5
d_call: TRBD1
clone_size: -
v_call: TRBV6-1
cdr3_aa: CASRVTGESQHF
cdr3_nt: TGTGCCAGCAGGGTTACAGGGGAATCCCAGCATTTT

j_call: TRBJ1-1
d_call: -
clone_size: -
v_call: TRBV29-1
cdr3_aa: CSVELGNTEAFF
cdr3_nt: TGCAGCGTTGAACTAGGGAACACTGAAGCTTTCTTT

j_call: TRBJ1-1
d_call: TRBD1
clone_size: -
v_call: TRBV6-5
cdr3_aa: CASSYLGTGGTEAFF
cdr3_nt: TGTGCCAGCAGTTACCTAGGGACAGGGGGCACTGAAGCTTTCTTT

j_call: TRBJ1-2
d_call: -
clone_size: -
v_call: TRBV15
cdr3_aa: CATQDTAANYGYTF
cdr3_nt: TGTGCCACGCAGGACACCGCAGCTAACTATGGCTACACCTTC